This T cell receptor beta chain is drawn from a study of T cells of healthy individuals. Germline values: CDR1 SEHNR, CDR2 FQNEAQ (reference sequence). The CDR3 totals 17 residues. V gave up 1 base and J gave up 4 bases; unmatched junction bases: 9. A single record per CDR3 protein comes from TCRdb applying MiXCR to the 5' RACE reads. Of tens of thousands of distinct CDR3 sequences listed, approximately 4.7% are singletons. The sequence was collected from a female donor in good health. J is TRBJ2-1 and V is TRBV7-9, with TRBD2 matching over 8 bases. CDR3 protein: CASSLERGRSSYNEQFF. The CDR3 nucleotides read TGTGCCAGCAGCTTAGAGCGGGGGCGGAGCAGTTACAATGAGCAGTTCTTC. Looking up the rest from reference TRBV7-9 and TRBJ2-1 gives the full variable domain: DTGVSQNPRHKITKRGQNVTFRCDPISEHNRLYWYRQTLGQGPEFLTYFQNEAQLEKSRLLSDRFSAERPKGSFSTLEIQRTEQGDSAMYLCASSLERGRSSYNEQFFGPGTRLTVL.